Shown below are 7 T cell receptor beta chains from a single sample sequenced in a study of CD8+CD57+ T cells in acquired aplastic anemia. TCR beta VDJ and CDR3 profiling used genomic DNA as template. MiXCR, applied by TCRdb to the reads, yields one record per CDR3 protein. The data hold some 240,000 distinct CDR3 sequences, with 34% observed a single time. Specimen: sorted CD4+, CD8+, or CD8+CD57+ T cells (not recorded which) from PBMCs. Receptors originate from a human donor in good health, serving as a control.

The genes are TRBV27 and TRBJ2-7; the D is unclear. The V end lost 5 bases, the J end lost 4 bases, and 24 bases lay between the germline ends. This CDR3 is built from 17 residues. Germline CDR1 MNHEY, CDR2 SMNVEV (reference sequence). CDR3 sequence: CASSPHIAGSDKYEQYF. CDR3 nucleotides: TGTGCCAGCAGTCCGCATATTGCCGGGTCCGACAAGTACGAGCAGTACTTC.

CDR3 DNA: TGTGCCAGCAGTGACGGGACAGGGGGAAGAGCTTTCTTT. Protein sequence: CASSDGTGGRAFF. The V call is TRBV2, the J call TRBJ1-1; 11 nucleotides match TRBD1. Germline-derived CDR1 and CDR2 are SNHLY and FYNNEI. V shed 3 bases, J shed 10 bases, and the junction held 4 bases outside the gene matches. CDR3 length: 13 amino acids.

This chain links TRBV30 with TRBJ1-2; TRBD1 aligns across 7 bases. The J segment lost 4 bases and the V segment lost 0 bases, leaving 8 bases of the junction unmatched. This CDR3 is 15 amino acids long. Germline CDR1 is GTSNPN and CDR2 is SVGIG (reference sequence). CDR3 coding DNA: TGTGCCTGGAGTGTCCAGACAGGGACGGGCTATGGCTACACCTTC. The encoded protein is CAWSVQTGTGYGYTF.

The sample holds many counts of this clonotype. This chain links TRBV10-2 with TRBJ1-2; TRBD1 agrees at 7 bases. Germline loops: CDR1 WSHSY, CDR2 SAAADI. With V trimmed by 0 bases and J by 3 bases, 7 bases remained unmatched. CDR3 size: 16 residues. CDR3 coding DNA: TGCGCCAGCAGTGAGTCGAGTCACAGGGGAGACTATGGCTACACCTTC. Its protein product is CASSESSHRGDYGYTF.

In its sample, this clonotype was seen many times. This chain's CDR3 is CASSLGTGGDTQYF. CDR3 coding DNA: TGCGCCAGCAGCTTGGGGACAGGGGGTGATACGCAGTATTTT. V is TRBV5-1 and J is TRBJ2-3; 10 bases align to TRBD1. Germline CDR1 SGHRS, CDR2 YFSETQ. Losses at the gene ends were 0 bases for V and 6 bases for J; bases not matched to a gene: 1. The CDR3 length is 14 residues.

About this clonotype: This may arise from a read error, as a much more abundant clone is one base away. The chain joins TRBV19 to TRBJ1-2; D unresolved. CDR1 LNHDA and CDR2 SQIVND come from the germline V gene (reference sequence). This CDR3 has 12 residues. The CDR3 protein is CAGSISGYGYTF. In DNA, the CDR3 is TGTGCCGGTAGTATATCGGGGTACGGCTACACCTTC.

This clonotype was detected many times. CDR3 sequence (DNA): TGTGCCAGCAGCTTAGAGCCTAGCGCAACCCTCAGCAGGTGGGAGACCCAGTACTTC. It is translated as CASSLEPSATLSRWETQYF. The chain recombines TRBV11-2 with TRBJ2-5; a possible D gene is TRBD2 (6 bases). This CDR3 has 19 amino acids. Germline V CDR1 and CDR2: SGHAT, FQNNGV. With 0 bases removed from V and 5 bases from J, the gap between germline ends came to 25 bases.